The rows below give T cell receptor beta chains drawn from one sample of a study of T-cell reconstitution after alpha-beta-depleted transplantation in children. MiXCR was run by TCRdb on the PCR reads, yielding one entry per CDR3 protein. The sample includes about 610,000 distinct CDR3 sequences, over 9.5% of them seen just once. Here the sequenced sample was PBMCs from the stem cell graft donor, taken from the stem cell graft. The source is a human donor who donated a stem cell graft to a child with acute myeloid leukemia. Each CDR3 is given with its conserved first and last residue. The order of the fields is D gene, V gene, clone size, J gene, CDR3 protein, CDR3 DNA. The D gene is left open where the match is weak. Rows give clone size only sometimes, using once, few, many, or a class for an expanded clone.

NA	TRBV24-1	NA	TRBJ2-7	CATSADDRGRYEQYF	TGTGCCACCAGTGCCGACGACAGAGGACGCTACGAGCAGTACTTC
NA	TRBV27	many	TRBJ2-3	CASSLDGTLTDTQYF	TGTGCCAGCAGTTTAGACGGGACACTCACAGATACGCAGTATTTT
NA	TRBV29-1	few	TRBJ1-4	CSVRDGDEKLFF	TGCAGCGTTCGGGACGGTGATGAAAAACTGTTTTTT
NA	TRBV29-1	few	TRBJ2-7	CSVQGGSYEQYF	TGCAGCGTGCAGGGTGGGTCCTACGAGCAGTACTTC
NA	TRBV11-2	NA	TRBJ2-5	CASSPQGLQETQYF	TGTGCCAGCAGCCCTCAGGGTCTCCAAGAGACCCAGTACTTC
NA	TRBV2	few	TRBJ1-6	CASRFQGGNSPLHF	TGTGCCAGCAGGTTTCAGGGAGGAAATTCACCCCTCCACTTT
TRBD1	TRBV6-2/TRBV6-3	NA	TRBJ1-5	CASSSGTGASRPQHF	TGTGCCAGCAGCTCCGGGACAGGGGCTTCCCGGCCCCAGCATTTT
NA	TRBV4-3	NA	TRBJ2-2	CASSQVQEGTGELFF	TGCGCCAGCAGCCAAGTACAGGAGGGTACCGGGGAGCTGTTTTTT
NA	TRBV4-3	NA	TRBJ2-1	CASSQDETPHPGEQFF	TGCGCCAGCAGCCAAGATGAGACCCCTCACCCGGGTGAGCAGTTCTTC
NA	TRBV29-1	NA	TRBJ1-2	CSVDRSMGYTF	TGCAGCGTTGACAGGAGTATGGGATACACCTTC
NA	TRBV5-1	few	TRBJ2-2	CASSFVGPGELFF	TGCGCCAGCAGCTTTGTGGGTCCCGGGGAGCTGTTTTTT
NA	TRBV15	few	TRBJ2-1	CATSGPDGAFSYNEQFF	TGTGCCACCAGCGGACCCGACGGGGCTTTCTCCTACAATGAGCAGTTCTTC
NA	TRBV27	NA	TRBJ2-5	CASGSSVGAWETQYF	TGTGCCAGCGGATCGTCGGTGGGAGCCTGGGAGACCCAGTACTTC
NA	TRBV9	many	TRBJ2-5	CASSVDGGQETQYF	TGTGCCAGCAGCGTAGACGGCGGCCAAGAGACCCAGTACTTC
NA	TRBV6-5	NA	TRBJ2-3	CASSYHKGSTDTQYF	TGTGCCAGCAGTTACCACAAAGGCTCCACAGATACGCAGTATTTT
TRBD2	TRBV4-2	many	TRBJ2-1	CASSQEVSSGSGEQFF	TGTGCCAGCAGCCAAGAGGTATCTAGCGGGAGTGGCGAGCAGTTCTTC
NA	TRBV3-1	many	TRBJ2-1	CASSQDGLPNNEQFF	TGTGCCAGCAGCCAAGACGGACTACCGAACAATGAGCAGTTCTTC
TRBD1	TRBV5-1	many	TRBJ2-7	CASSLAGTGIDWQYF	TGCGCCAGCAGCTTGGCCGGGACAGGGATAGATTGGCAGTACTTC
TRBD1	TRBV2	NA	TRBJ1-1	CASMRTGGTEAFF	TGTGCCAGCATGAGGACAGGGGGCACTGAAGCTTTCTTT
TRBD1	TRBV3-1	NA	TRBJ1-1	CASSQGWQGGTEAFF	TGTGCCAGCAGTCAAGGATGGCAGGGGGGAACTGAAGCTTTCTTT
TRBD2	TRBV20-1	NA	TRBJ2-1	CSAPRGPGLAGDNEQFF	TGCAGTGCTCCACGAGGTCCGGGACTAGCGGGAGACAATGAGCAGTTCTTC
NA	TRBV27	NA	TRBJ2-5	CASSQGQFLTQYF	TGTGCCAGCAGCCAAGGACAGTTTTTGACCCAGTACTTC
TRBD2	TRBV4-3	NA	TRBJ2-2	CASSPRLSSGSSGELFF	TGCGCCAGCAGCCCTCGGTTAAGTAGCGGGAGTTCCGGGGAGCTGTTTTTT
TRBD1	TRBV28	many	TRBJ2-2	CASSLQGARTGELFF	TGTGCCAGCAGTTTACAGGGGGCGCGCACCGGGGAGCTGTTTTTT
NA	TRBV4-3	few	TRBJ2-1	CASSLSSPGNEQFF	TGCGCCAGCAGCCTCTCCTCTCCGGGGAATGAGCAGTTCTTC
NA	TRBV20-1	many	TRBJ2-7	CSAQGTKRPSYEQYF	TGCAGTGCTCAGGGCACCAAGCGCCCGTCCTACGAGCAGTACTTC
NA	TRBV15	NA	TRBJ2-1	CATSTNRDQYNEQFF	TGTGCCACCAGCACAAACAGGGACCAGTACAATGAGCAGTTCTTC
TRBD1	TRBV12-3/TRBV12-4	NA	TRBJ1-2	CASSPQGARVYGYTF	TGTGCCAGCAGTCCTCAGGGGGCGCGAGTCTATGGCTACACCTTC
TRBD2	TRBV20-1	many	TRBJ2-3	CSARPSGLTDTQYF	TGCAGTGCTAGACCTAGCGGCCTCACAGATACGCAGTATTTT
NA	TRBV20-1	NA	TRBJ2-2	CSASGAGPTANTGELFF	TGCAGTGCTAGTGGGGCGGGACCCACCGCGAACACCGGGGAGCTGTTTTTT
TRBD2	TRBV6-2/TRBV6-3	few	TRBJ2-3	CASSYSTSGSRCGDTQYF	TGTGCCAGCAGTTACTCGACTAGCGGGAGTAGGTGTGGAGATACGCAGTATTTT
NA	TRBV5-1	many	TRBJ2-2	CASSLAGLQNTGELFF	TGCGCCAGCAGCTTGGCCGGGCTGCAGAACACCGGGGAGCTGTTTTTT
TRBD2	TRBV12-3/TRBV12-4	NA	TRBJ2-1	CASSASGSSNEQFF	TGTGCCAGCAGTGCTAGCGGGAGCAGCAATGAGCAGTTCTTC
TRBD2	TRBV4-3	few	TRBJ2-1	CASSQDSLAGNVYEQFF	TGCGCCAGCAGCCAAGATAGCCTAGCGGGAAACGTCTATGAGCAGTTCTTC
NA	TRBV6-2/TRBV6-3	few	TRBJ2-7	CASSPLPGTYEQYF	TGTGCCAGCAGTCCCCTCCCAGGGACCTACGAGCAGTACTTC
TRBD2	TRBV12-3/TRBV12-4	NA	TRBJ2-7	CASCSSLRGLAISYEQYF	TGTGCCAGCTGTTCCAGTCTCCGAGGACTAGCGATCTCCTACGAGCAGTACTTC
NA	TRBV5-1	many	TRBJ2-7	CASREGGEQYF	TGCGCCAGCAGGGAGGGTGGCGAGCAGTACTTC
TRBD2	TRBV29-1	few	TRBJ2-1	CSVVASGRGDEQFF	TGCAGCGTTGTGGCTAGCGGGAGGGGTGATGAGCAGTTCTTC
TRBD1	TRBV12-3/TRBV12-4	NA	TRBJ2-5	CASSRGTGETQYF	TGTGCCAGCAGTAGGGGGACAGGGGAGACCCAGTACTTC
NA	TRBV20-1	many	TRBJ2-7	CSARRDSYEQYF	TGCAGTGCTAGAAGGGACTCCTACGAGCAGTACTTC
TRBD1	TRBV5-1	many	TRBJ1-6	CASSLERTGGYNSPLHF	TGCGCCAGCAGCTTGGAGAGGACAGGCGGCTATAATTCACCCCTCCACTTT
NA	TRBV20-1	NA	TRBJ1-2	CSARIFGENIGDGYTF	TGCAGTGCTAGGATTTTCGGGGAGAACATCGGGGATGGCTACACCTTC
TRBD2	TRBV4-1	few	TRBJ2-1	CASSQRFASGAYNEQFF	TGCGCCAGCAGCCAAAGATTCGCTAGCGGAGCCTACAATGAGCAGTTCTTC
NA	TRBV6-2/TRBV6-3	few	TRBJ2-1	CASARRAGEQFF	TGTGCCAGCGCTCGGCGGGCTGGAGAGCAGTTCTTC
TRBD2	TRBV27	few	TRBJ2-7	CASSSGTSGNEQYF	TGTGCCAGCAGTTCCGGGACTAGCGGGAACGAGCAGTACTTC
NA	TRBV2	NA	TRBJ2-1	CASSEARFSNEQFF	TGTGCCAGCAGTGAAGCGCGATTTTCGAATGAGCAGTTCTTC
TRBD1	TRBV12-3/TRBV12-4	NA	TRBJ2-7	CASSPTERGDSSYEQYF	TGTGCCAGCAGTCCAACAGAGAGAGGGGACAGCTCCTACGAGCAGTACTTC
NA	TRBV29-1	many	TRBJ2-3	CSADPGNRIRTDTQYF	TGCAGCGCCGATCCCGGGAACAGGATACGCACAGATACGCAGTATTTT
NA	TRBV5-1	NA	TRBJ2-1	CASSWASRDYNEQFF	TGCGCCAGCAGCTGGGCAAGCAGAGACTACAATGAGCAGTTCTTC
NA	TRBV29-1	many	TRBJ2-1	CSLGGRDGGQFF	TGCAGCCTTGGAGGGAGAGACGGAGGGCAGTTCTTC
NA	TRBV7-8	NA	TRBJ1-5	CASSSELVSNQPQHF	TGTGCCAGCAGCTCGGAGTTGGTTAGCAATCAGCCCCAGCATTTT